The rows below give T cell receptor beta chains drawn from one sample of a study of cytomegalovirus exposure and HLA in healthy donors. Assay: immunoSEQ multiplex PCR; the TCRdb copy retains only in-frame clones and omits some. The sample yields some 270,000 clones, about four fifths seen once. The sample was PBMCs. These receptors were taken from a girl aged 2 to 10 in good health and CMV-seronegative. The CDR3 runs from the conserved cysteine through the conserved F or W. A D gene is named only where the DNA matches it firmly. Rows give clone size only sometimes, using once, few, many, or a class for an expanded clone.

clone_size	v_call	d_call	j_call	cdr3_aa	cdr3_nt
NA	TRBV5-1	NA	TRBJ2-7	CASSILYEQYF	TGCGCCAGCAGCATCCTGTACGAGCAGTACTTC
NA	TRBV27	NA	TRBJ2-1	CASSSSWSSYNEQFF	TGTGCCAGCAGTTCCTCTTGGAGCTCCTACAATGAGCAGTTCTTC
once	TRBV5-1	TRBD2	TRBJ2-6	CASSLKASGRAGANVLTF	TGCGCCAGCAGCTTGAAGGCTAGCGGGAGGGCTGGGGCCAACGTCCTGACTTTC
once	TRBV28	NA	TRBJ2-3	CASSTPTDTQYF	TGTGCCAGCAGTACTCCTACAGATACGCAGTATTTT
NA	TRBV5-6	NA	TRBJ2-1	CASLYNEQFF	TGTGCCAGCCTCTACAATGAGCAGTTCTTC
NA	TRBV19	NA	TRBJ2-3	CASSRVGITDTQYF	TGTGCCAGTAGCAGGGTTGGTATTACAGATACGCAGTATTTT
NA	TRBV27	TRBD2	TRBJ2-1	CASSLQTSGSFYEQFF	TGTGCCAGCAGTTTACAGACTAGCGGGAGTTTTTATGAGCAGTTCTTC
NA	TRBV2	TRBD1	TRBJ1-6	CASRQGYNSPLHF	TGTGCCAGCCGACAGGGCTATAATTCACCCCTCCACTTT
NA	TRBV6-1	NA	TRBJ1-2	CASSEQGIYYGYTF	TGTGCCAGCAGTGAACAGGGAATATACTATGGCTACACCTTC
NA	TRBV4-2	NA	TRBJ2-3	CASSQEAGRNTDTQYF	TGTGCCAGCAGCCAAGAGGCGGGAAGAAACACAGATACGCAGTATTTT
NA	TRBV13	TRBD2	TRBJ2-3	CASSFMLAGATDTQYF	TGTGCCAGCAGCTTCATGCTAGCGGGGGCCACAGATACGCAGTATTTT
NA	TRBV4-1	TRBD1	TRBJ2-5	CASSQVVTGETQYF	TGCGCCAGCAGCCAAGTGGTGACAGGGGAGACCCAGTACTTC
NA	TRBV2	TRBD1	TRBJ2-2	CASQTGSGTGELFF	TGTGCCAGCCAGACAGGGTCGGGCACCGGGGAGCTGTTTTTT
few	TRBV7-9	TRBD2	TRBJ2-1	CASSFGGRSYNEQFF	TGTGCCAGCAGCTTTGGCGGGAGATCCTACAATGAGCAGTTCTTC
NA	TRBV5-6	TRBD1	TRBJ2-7	CASSTGQGLYEQYF	TGTGCCAGCAGCACGGGACAGGGGCTCTACGAGCAGTACTTC
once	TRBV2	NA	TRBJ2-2	CAGSGQTGELFF	TGTGCCGGCTCCGGACAGACCGGGGAGCTGTTTTTT
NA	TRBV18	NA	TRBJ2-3	CASSRPGGATDTQYF	TGTGCCAGCTCCCGCCCCGGGGGTGCGACAGATACGCAGTATTTT
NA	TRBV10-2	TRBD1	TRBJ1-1	CASRDRGMNTEAFF	TGCGCCAGCAGGGACAGGGGGATGAACACTGAAGCTTTCTTT
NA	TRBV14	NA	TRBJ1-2	CASSRTGSRYGYTF	TGTGCCAGCAGCCGAACAGGGTCTCGCTATGGCTACACCTTC
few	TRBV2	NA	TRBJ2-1	CASSPGLETYNEQFF	TGTGCCAGCAGTCCGGGACTGGAGACCTACAATGAGCAGTTCTTC
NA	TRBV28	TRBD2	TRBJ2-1	CASSLGGRGYNEQFF	TGTGCCAGCAGTTTGGGAGGGCGGGGTTACAATGAGCAGTTCTTC
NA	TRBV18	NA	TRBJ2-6	CASSPYDSGANVLTF	TGTGCCAGCTCACCCTACGACTCTGGGGCCAACGTCCTGACTTTC
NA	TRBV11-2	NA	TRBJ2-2	CASSLISQITNTGELFF	TGTGCCAGCAGCTTAATCAGTCAGATAACGAACACCGGGGAGCTGTTTTTT
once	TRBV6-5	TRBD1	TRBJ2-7	CASSLTGYYEQYF	TGTGCCAGCAGTTTGACAGGGTACTACGAGCAGTACTTC
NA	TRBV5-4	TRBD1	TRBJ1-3	CASSLQGGSYGNTIYF	TGTGCCAGCAGCTTGCAGGGGGGAAGTTATGGAAACACCATATATTTT
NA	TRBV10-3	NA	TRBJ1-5	CAISSNLKFNQPQHF	TGTGCCATCAGTTCCAACTTAAAATTCAATCAGCCCCAGCATTTT
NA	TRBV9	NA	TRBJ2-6	CASSPRYESSGANVLTF	TGTGCCAGCAGCCCCCGGTACGAGTCCTCTGGGGCCAACGTCCTGACTTTC